This T cell receptor beta chain was found in a study of T-cell reconstitution after alpha-beta-depleted transplantation in children (dated by TCRdb to the mid-2010s). The study in broad terms: T-cell immune reconstitution after TCRalphabeta/CD19-depleted allogeneic hematopoietic cell transplantation in children was quantitatively tracked in the study by means of TCR repertoire profiling.

V gives up 7 bases and J gives up 0 bases, and the segment between their germline ends measures 16 bases. CDR1 and CDR2 (SGHAT, FQDESV) derive from the germline V gene (reference sequence). The CDR3 contains 17 residues, cysteine and phenylalanine counted. Only the CDR3 portion is preserved as DNA: 51 bases, with reading frame beginning at the first base. The treatment or condition label on this specimen signifies: allogeneic hematopoietic cell transplantation with graft depleted of TCRalphabeta T cells and CD19 B cells. TCRalphabeta/CD19-depleted allogeneic hematopoietic cell grafts were given to the transplant recipients, all of whom were children. The library relied on PCR. Sequencing instrument: Illumina HiSeq 2500. TCR libraries were prepared with molecular barcoding, using unique molecular identifiers to normalize TCRbeta repertoire quantification. The public reads were reanalyzed by TCRdb: fastp trimming at Q25, MiXCR alignment, in-frame beta chains only. Each CDR3 protein gets just one entry, which takes the most common genes and DNA from the rows behind it. A total of roughly 180,000 distinct CDR3 sequences appear in this sample, roughly 10% of them only once. The leading ten clones occupy around 14% of the sample.

This clonotype has a count of ten or more. What this receptor recognizes is not known. No clone much larger than this one lies a single base away; base qualities are absent. Overall study results and their limits: The high TCRbeta diversity at day 60 in some patients was ascribed to recipient T cells and intrathymic progenitors that had survived conditioning. The apparently early recovery of alphabetaT-cell counts about two months after transplant reportedly depended on only several hundred rapidly expanded clones that came from non-depleted graft cells. Over the following months the frequencies of hyperexpanded clones went down, and after one year T-cell counts and TCRbeta diversity were mostly credited to newly produced T cells.

The chain is encoded by TRBV11-1 joined to TRBJ2-6; a tentative D call is TRBD2 (6 bases match). The sequenced sample was PBMCs, obtained before TCRalphabeta/CD19-depleted stem cell transplant. This TCR was sampled from a boy aged 2 to 9 with acute myeloid leukemia, due to receive a stem cell transplant. The DNA is as follows: TGTGCCAGCATGGGGGGTCAAGGGGCCTCTGGGGCCAACGTCCTGACTTTC. This codes for CASMGGQGASGANVLTF.